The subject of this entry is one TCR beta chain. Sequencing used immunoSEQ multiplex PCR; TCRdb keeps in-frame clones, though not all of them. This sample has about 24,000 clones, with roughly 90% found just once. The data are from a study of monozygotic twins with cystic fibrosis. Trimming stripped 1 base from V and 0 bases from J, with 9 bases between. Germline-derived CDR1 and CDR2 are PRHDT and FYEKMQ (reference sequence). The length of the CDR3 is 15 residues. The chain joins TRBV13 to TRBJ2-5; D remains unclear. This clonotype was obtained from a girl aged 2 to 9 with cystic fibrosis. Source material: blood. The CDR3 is CASSLAGQYQETQYF. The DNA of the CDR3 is TGTGCCAGCAGCTTAGCCGGTCAGTACCAAGAGACCCAGTACTTC. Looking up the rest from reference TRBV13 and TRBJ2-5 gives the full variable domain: AAGVIQSPRHLIKEKRETATLKCYPIPRHDTVYWYQQGPGQDPQFLISFYEKMQSDKGSIPDRFSAQQFSDYHSELNMSSLELGDSALYFCASSLAGQYQETQYFGPGTRLLVL.